The 24 T cell receptor beta chains given below trace back to one sample, sequenced in a study of cytomegalovirus exposure and HLA in healthy donors. Amplification used 60 Vbeta primers and 13 Jbeta primers. Only in-frame clones appear in the TCRdb table, and some are missing; sequencing was by immunoSEQ multiplex PCR. In the table there are some 150,000 clones, roughly nine tenths of which are singletons. Sequenced sample: PBMCs. The receptors come from a woman younger than 45 in good health and CMV-seronegative.

Concerning this clone itself: The sample holds other DNA sequences that translate to the same CDR3. This rearrangement joins TRBV6-5 to TRBJ1-1; TRBD1 matches at 8 bases. The CDR3 loop spans 14 amino acids. The V and J ends lost 6 bases and 0 bases, in that order; junction bases with no gene match: 3. Germline V gene data show CDR1 as MNHEY and CDR2 as SVGAGI. The CDR3 reads CASSLDRVNTEAFF. CDR3 bases: TGTGCCAGCAGCTTGGACAGGGTGAACACTGAAGCTTTCTTT.

The chain combines TRBV10-3 with TRBJ1-5; tentatively, D is TRBD1 (6 bases). Germline V CDR1 and CDR2: ENHRY, SYGVKD. This CDR3 spans 14 amino acids. Trimming removed 6 bases at V and 3 bases at J, with 12 bases between. The CDR3 loop reads CAISLGQTNQPQHF. As DNA, the CDR3 is TGTGCCATCAGCCTTGGACAGACCAATCAGCCCCAGCATTTT.

This clone has more than one count but fewer than ten. This chain links TRBV6-1 with TRBJ2-1; possible D gene TRBD2, 6 bases. CDR1 MNHNS and CDR2 SASEGT come from the germline V gene. Trimming shortened V by 3 bases and J by 10 bases, and 10 bases separated the two germline ends. This CDR3 has 12 residues. DNA for the CDR3: TGTGCCAGCAGTGAGGAGGGAGAAGAGCAGTTCTTC. Amino acids: CASSEEGEEQFF.

The rearrangement links TRBV19 to TRBJ1-4, with D maybe TRBD1 (6 bases). The germline V gene encodes CDR1 LNHDA and CDR2 SQIVND (reference sequence). Trimming stripped 6 bases from V and 7 bases from J, with 18 bases between. The CDR3 has 15 residues. The DNA for the CDR3 is TGTGCCAGTAGCCGGAAACAGGGTTGGGGTGAAAAACTGTTTTTT. Translated: CASSRKQGWGEKLFF.

This clone was seen a single time. V and J are TRBV5-4 and TRBJ2-7; TRBD2 might be the D (6 bases). The V end was cut by 0 bases, the J end by 6 bases, with 13 bases between. Per the germline V gene, CDR1 is SGHNT and CDR2 is YYREEE (reference sequence). There are 14 residues in the CDR3. The CDR3 region has the DNA TGTGCCAGCAGCTTGGATCCGGGAGAGGGCGAGCAGTACTTC. It encodes CASSLDPGEGEQYF.

The chain recombines TRBV28 with TRBJ1-5; a possible D gene is TRBD1 (5 bases). Per germline, CDR1 MDHEN and CDR2 SYDVKM. The CDR3 runs to 14 residues. The V end was cut by 2 bases, the J end by 6 bases, with 11 bases between. CDR3 in amino acids: CASSLIQGSQPQHF. DNA of the CDR3: TGTGCCAGCAGTTTAATCCAGGGTAGTCAGCCCCAGCATTTT.

The J gene is TRBJ1-3, the V gene TRBV7-9; D is unclear. Trimming removed 6 bases at V and 0 bases at J, with 9 bases between. The CDR3 length is 14 residues. Germline CDR1 reads SEHNR; CDR2 reads FQNEAQ (reference sequence). CDR3 nucleotides: TGTGCCAGCAGTCGTAGCTCCTCTGGAAACACCATATATTTT. Translated: CASSRSSSGNTIYF.

The chain couples TRBV29-1 to TRBJ1-6; weak D call: TRBD1 (5 bases). Germline V gene data show CDR1 as SQVTM and CDR2 as ANQGSEA. The CDR3 has 14 residues. V lost 7 bases, J lost 7 bases, and 17 bases lay in between. In DNA form, the CDR3 reads TGCAGCGCCTTGGACGGCCCAGGGAATTCACCCCTCCACTTT. Its translation: CSALDGPGNSPLHF.

The rearrangement links TRBV10-1 to TRBJ2-1; TRBD2 agrees at 9 bases. The CDR3 contains 15 residues. With 4 bases clipped from V and 5 bases from J, the junction kept 6 bases outside the gene matches. Germline V lookup: CDR1 WNHNN, CDR2 SYGVQD (reference sequence). The CDR3 DNA follows: TGCGCCAGCAGTGTTGCGGGGGGGGCCCACAATGAGCAGTTCTTC. This gives the protein CASSVAGGAHNEQFF.

This sequence joins TRBV28 and TRBJ1-5; TRBD1 might be the D (5 bases). The CDR3 is 17 amino acids. Germline CDR1 reads MDHEN; CDR2 reads SYDVKM. V lost 2 bases and J lost 0, with 14 bases in between. The CDR3 DNA is TGTGCCAGCAGTTTAATGGACACGCTTTATAGCAATCAGCCCCAGCATTTT. Its translation: CASSLMDTLYSNQPQHF.

This clone has a single count. The chain joins TRBV5-6 to TRBJ2-7, with D perhaps matching TRBD1 (6 bases). The germline V gene has CDR1 SGHDT and CDR2 YYEEEE. The V end was cut by 4 bases, the J end by 3 bases, with 14 bases between. The CDR3 consists of 14 residues. Here the CDR3 reads CASSKPGQDYEQYF. CDR3 sequence (DNA): TGTGCCAGCAGCAAACCGGGACAAGACTACGAGCAGTACTTC.

This clone was seen only once. The CDR3 coding sequence is TGTGCTAGCCAGGTCGGACGGGGGGCCTATAGCAATCAGCCCCAGCATTTT. It translates to CASQVGRGAYSNQPQHF. The genes are TRBV19 and TRBJ1-5; maybe TRBD1 (6 bases). The CDR3 extends over 17 amino acids. CDR1 is LNHDA, CDR2 SQIVND, per germline (reference sequence).

The count of this clone is one. The V gene is TRBV11-2, the J gene TRBJ2-1; 10 positions agree with TRBD1. This CDR3 spans 15 amino acids. From germline, CDR1 is SGHAT and CDR2 FQNNGV. V lost 2 bases and J lost 6; bases outside the gene matches: 4. The CDR3 is CASSLRQGAVNEQFF. CDR3 nucleotides: TGTGCCAGCAGCTTAAGACAGGGGGCCGTCAATGAGCAGTTCTTC.

The genes are TRBV14 and TRBJ2-7; D not resolved. There are 15 residues in the CDR3. The germline CDR1 and CDR2 sequences are SGHDN and FVKESK. Trimming pared 0 bases from V and 7 bases from J, leaving 16 bases between. CDR3 residues: CASSQDRQRLDEQYF. CDR3 DNA: TGTGCCAGCAGCCAAGACCGGCAGCGACTCGATGAGCAGTACTTC.

This clone appeared a few times. The gene calls are TRBV4-1 and TRBJ1-4, with TRBD1 matching 7 bases. CDR1 MGHRA and CDR2 YSYEKL come from the germline V gene. CDR3 length equals 19 residues. With V trimmed by 3 bases and J by 6 bases, 19 bases remained unmatched. CDR3: CASSHRAPGTAVQDEKLFF. CDR3 nucleotide sequence: TGCGCCAGCAGCCATCGAGCTCCCGGGACAGCGGTTCAGGATGAAAAACTGTTTTTT.

This clone showed up just a few times. The V call is TRBV7-9, the J call TRBJ2-3; 8 positions agree with TRBD1. The CDR3 is 15 residues long. V shed 1 base, J shed 2 bases, and the junction held 2 bases outside the gene matches. CDR1 SEHNR and CDR2 FQNEAQ come from the germline V gene (reference sequence). The CDR3 DNA is TGTGCCAGCAGCTTAGGGACAGGGCTCACAGATACGCAGTATTTT. Translation: CASSLGTGLTDTQYF.

This chain connects TRBV7-8 to TRBJ1-1; the match to TRBD1 covers 7 bases. Trimming removed 6 bases from V and 6 bases from J; junction bases left unmatched: 7. The CDR3 totals 13 residues. CDR1 is SGHVS, CDR2 FQNEAQ, per germline. Written as DNA, the CDR3 is TGTGCCAGCAGAGAACAGGGGTGGGCTGAAGCTTTCTTT. Its translation is CASREQGWAEAFF.

The chain is built from TRBV10-3 and TRBJ2-2, with 14 bases identical to TRBD2. The CDR3 runs 16 residues. The V segment lost 7 bases and the J segment 8 bases; nucleotides outside the gene matches: 9. CDR1 ENHRY and CDR2 SYGVKD come from the germline V gene. Here the CDR3 DNA reads TGTGCCATCAACCGACTAGCGGGGGGGCCTCTGGGGGAGCTGTTTTTT. It encodes CAINRLAGGPLGELFF.

This chain joins TRBV14 and TRBJ2-3; no firm D call. CDR3 length: 12 amino acids. In germline, CDR1 is SGHDN, CDR2 FVKESK. Trimming cost V 4 bases and J 10 bases, with 12 bases left between them. This CDR3 is CASSPQARSQYF. In DNA form, the CDR3 reads TGTGCCAGCAGCCCTCAGGCACGGTCGCAGTATTTT.

This chain uses TRBV6-4 with TRBJ2-1, with 7 bases aligning to TRBD1. The CDR3 extends over 13 amino acids. After removal of 6 bases from V and 10 bases from J, the junction contained 9 bases not matched to a gene. From germline, CDR1 is MRHNA and CDR2 SNTAGT. The CDR3 DNA sequence: TGTGCCAGCAGCCCGACAGGGTATGGCGAGCAGTTCTTC. It translates to CASSPTGYGEQFF.

This chain uses TRBV5-1 with TRBJ2-3, with 7 bases that match TRBD2. The V gene end was trimmed by 4 bases and the J gene end by 1 base; junction bases not matched to a gene: 6. CDR1 SGHRS and CDR2 YFSETQ come from the germline V gene. The CDR3 consists of 15 residues. For the CDR3, the DNA is TGCGCCAGCAGCGTACAGAGCGGGGGCACAGATACGCAGTATTTT. Its translation: CASSVQSGGTDTQYF.

The rearrangement uses TRBV4-2 and TRBJ2-7; TRBD2 matches 11 bases. Germline V gene data show CDR1 as LGHNA and CDR2 as YNFKEQ. The CDR3 is 17 residues long. Trimming at V came to 4 bases and at J to 4 bases, leaving 12 bases not matched to a gene. In nucleotides, the CDR3 is TGTGCCAGCAGCCTGGAAACCCTAGCGGGAGGTTGGTACGAGCAGTACTTC. The encoded protein is CASSLETLAGGWYEQYF.

V gene TRBV11-2 combines with J gene TRBJ1-4; the D is unclear. Germline V lookup: CDR1 SGHAT, CDR2 FQNNGV. The CDR3 consists of 12 residues. Trimming cost V 0 bases and J 12 bases, with 8 bases left between them. CDR3 amino acids: CASSLEWRELFF. Written as DNA, the CDR3 is TGTGCCAGCAGCTTAGAGTGGAGGGAACTGTTTTTT.

The chain carries TRBV5-1 and TRBJ2-1, with 9 bases fitting TRBD2. CDR3 length: 14 residues. Per germline, CDR1 SGHRS and CDR2 YFSETQ. The junction had 6 bases not matched to a gene; V was cut back by 7 bases and J by 4 bases. This CDR3 is CASAASGIYNEQFF. CDR3 DNA: TGCGCCAGCGCGGCTAGCGGGATTTACAATGAGCAGTTCTTC. Full variable domain (outside the CDR3, taken from reference TRBV5-1 and TRBJ2-1): KAGVTQTPRYLIKTRGQQVTLSCSPISGHRSVSWYQQTPGQGLQFLFEYFSETQRNKGNFPGRFSGRQFSNSRSEMNVSTLELGDSALYLCASAASGIYNEQFFGPGTRLTVL.